This is a list of T cell receptor beta chains from one sample in a study of blood T cells in healthy people across ages. In TCRdb, the 5' RACE reads were re-called with MiXCR into one record per CDR3 protein. The sample holds roughly 2 million distinct CDR3 sequences; 40% to 55% are singletons and the top ten take over 2%. The sequenced sample was blood. These receptors were collected from a woman aged 40 to 50 in good health. CDR3s include the opening cysteine and the closing phenylalanine or tryptophan. Each record gives: J gene, D gene, clone size, V gene, CDR3 protein, CDR3 DNA. The D gene is left open where the match is weak. The size of a clone is reported for some rows only, either as once, few or many, or as a class for expanded clones.

j_call: TRBJ2-5; d_call: TRBD1; clone_size: -; v_call: TRBV10-3; cdr3_aa: CAINDRGGETQYF; cdr3_nt: TGTGCCATCAACGACAGGGGAGGAGAGACCCAGTACTTC
j_call: TRBJ2-1; d_call: TRBD1; clone_size: few; v_call: TRBV6-2/TRBV6-3; cdr3_aa: CASRKTGSSYNEQFF; cdr3_nt: TGTGCCAGCAGAAAGACAGGGAGCTCCTACAATGAGCAGTTCTTC
j_call: TRBJ1-2; d_call: -; clone_size: few; v_call: TRBV4-2; cdr3_aa: CASSPQARSLPEWGYTF; cdr3_nt: TGTGCCAGCAGCCCCCAGGCGAGGAGTCTACCCGAGTGGGGCTACACCTTC
j_call: TRBJ2-3; d_call: -; clone_size: -; v_call: TRBV9; cdr3_aa: CASSTAGPTYSTDTQYF; cdr3_nt: TGTGCCAGCAGCACCGCCGGACCGACTTATTCCACAGATACGCAGTATTTT
j_call: TRBJ2-6; d_call: -; clone_size: few; v_call: TRBV29-1; cdr3_aa: CSVVVPGANVLTF; cdr3_nt: TGCAGCGTTGTGGTACCTGGGGCCAACGTCCTGACTTTC
j_call: TRBJ2-7; d_call: -; clone_size: -; v_call: TRBV10-2; cdr3_aa: CASSESGRKYEQYF; cdr3_nt: TGCGCCAGCAGTGAGTCGGGACGTAAGTACGAGCAGTACTTC
j_call: TRBJ2-5; d_call: TRBD1; clone_size: -; v_call: TRBV6-5; cdr3_aa: CASSYGQGLGETQYF; cdr3_nt: TGTGCCAGCAGTTACGGACAGGGTTTAGGAGAGACCCAGTACTTC
j_call: TRBJ2-3; d_call: TRBD2; clone_size: -; v_call: TRBV12-5; cdr3_aa: CASGTGGDTQYF; cdr3_nt: TGTGCTAGTGGGACGGGGGGGGATACGCAGTATTTT
j_call: TRBJ2-3; d_call: TRBD2; clone_size: -; v_call: TRBV4-2; cdr3_aa: CASSQEPGTSGGYRTDTQYF; cdr3_nt: TGTGCCAGCAGCCAAGAACCCGGGACTAGCGGGGGTTACCGCACAGATACGCAGTATTTT
j_call: TRBJ2-1; d_call: -; clone_size: few; v_call: TRBV20-1; cdr3_aa: CSASPASGTFSYNEQFF; cdr3_nt: TGCAGTGCTAGCCCGGCGTCCGGGACATTCTCCTACAATGAGCAGTTCTTC
j_call: TRBJ2-4; d_call: -; clone_size: -; v_call: TRBV6-1; cdr3_aa: CASSEVQGNIQYF; cdr3_nt: TGTGCCAGCAGTGAGGTACAGGGAAACATTCAGTACTTC
j_call: TRBJ2-7; d_call: TRBD1; clone_size: -; v_call: TRBV28; cdr3_aa: CASSPSSGTGYYEQYF; cdr3_nt: TGTGCCAGCAGTCCGTCATCCGGGACAGGATACTACGAGCAGTACTTC
j_call: TRBJ2-3; d_call: -; clone_size: -; v_call: TRBV24-1; cdr3_aa: CATSEPDGDVFTDTQYF; cdr3_nt: TGTGCCACCAGTGAACCCGACGGAGACGTTTTCACAGATACGCAGTATTTT
j_call: TRBJ2-7; d_call: TRBD1; clone_size: few; v_call: TRBV20-1; cdr3_aa: CSAGPGTGYEQYF; cdr3_nt: TGCAGTGCGGGGCCGGGGACAGGGTACGAGCAGTACTTC
j_call: TRBJ2-1; d_call: -; clone_size: -; v_call: TRBV20-1; cdr3_aa: CSASRPPGSYNEQFF; cdr3_nt: TGCAGTGCCTCCCGACCGCCGGGATCCTACAATGAGCAGTTCTTC
j_call: TRBJ1-6; d_call: TRBD1; clone_size: few; v_call: TRBV20-1; cdr3_aa: CSAPDRGFDSPLHF; cdr3_nt: TGCAGTGCACCGGACAGGGGTTTTGATTCACCCCTCCACTTT
j_call: TRBJ2-7; d_call: -; clone_size: -; v_call: TRBV11-1; cdr3_aa: CASSYEQGTYEQYF; cdr3_nt: TGTGCCAGCAGCTATGAGCAGGGAACCTACGAGCAGTACTTC
j_call: TRBJ1-6; d_call: -; clone_size: few; v_call: TRBV13; cdr3_aa: CASSFNRQRTDNSPLHF; cdr3_nt: TGTGCCAGCAGCTTTAATCGACAGCGGACCGATAATTCACCCCTCCACTTT
j_call: TRBJ2-1; d_call: -; clone_size: -; v_call: TRBV20-1; cdr3_aa: CGASWGAAEQFF; cdr3_nt: TGCGGTGCTAGTTGGGGGGCGGCTGAGCAGTTCTTC
j_call: TRBJ1-5; d_call: -; clone_size: once; v_call: TRBV3-1; cdr3_aa: CASSQDPGGPQHF; cdr3_nt: TGTGCCAGCAGCCAAGATCCCGGGGGGCCCCAGCATTTT
j_call: TRBJ1-4; d_call: -; clone_size: -; v_call: TRBV6-2/TRBV6-3; cdr3_aa: CASSYSGPPNEKLFF; cdr3_nt: TGTGCCAGCAGTTACTCGGGGCCACCCAATGAAAAACTGTTTTTT
j_call: TRBJ1-2; d_call: -; clone_size: -; v_call: TRBV12-3/TRBV12-4; cdr3_aa: CASSLQGHCGYTF; cdr3_nt: TGTGCCAGCAGTCTACAGGGCCACTGTGGCTACACCTTC
j_call: TRBJ1-2; d_call: -; clone_size: -; v_call: TRBV20-1; cdr3_aa: CSARDRSSGHYGYTF; cdr3_nt: TGCAGTGCTAGAGATCGTAGCAGTGGGCACTATGGCTACACCTTC
j_call: TRBJ2-7; d_call: TRBD2; clone_size: -; v_call: TRBV6-5; cdr3_aa: CASSYAAGGLSYEQYF; cdr3_nt: TGTGCCAGCAGTTATGCGGCGGGGGGCCTTTCCTACGAGCAGTACTTC
j_call: TRBJ2-7; d_call: TRBD2; clone_size: few; v_call: TRBV7-2; cdr3_aa: CASSAGTRSYEQYF; cdr3_nt: TGTGCCAGCAGCGCCGGGACTAGATCCTACGAGCAGTACTTC
j_call: TRBJ2-1; d_call: -; clone_size: -; v_call: TRBV29-1; cdr3_aa: CSVEDRKSGSQEIYNEQFF; cdr3_nt: TGCAGCGTTGAAGATAGGAAGTCTGGGAGCCAGGAGATCTACAATGAGCAGTTCTTC
j_call: TRBJ2-1; d_call: -; clone_size: -; v_call: TRBV6-1; cdr3_aa: CASYQRSGTYNEQFF; cdr3_nt: TGTGCCAGCTACCAAAGGTCCGGGACCTACAATGAGCAGTTCTTC
j_call: TRBJ2-7; d_call: -; clone_size: -; v_call: TRBV20-1; cdr3_aa: CSARTEYYYEQYF; cdr3_nt: TGCAGTGCTAGAACAGAATACTACTACGAGCAGTACTTC
j_call: TRBJ2-3; d_call: -; clone_size: -; v_call: TRBV10-3; cdr3_aa: CAIKGGQGTTDTQYF; cdr3_nt: TGTGCCATCAAGGGGGGGCAGGGGACCACAGATACGCAGTATTTT
j_call: TRBJ2-1; d_call: TRBD1; clone_size: few; v_call: TRBV7-2; cdr3_aa: CASSSGDRRAYNEQFF; cdr3_nt: TGTGCCAGCAGCTCAGGGGACAGGCGGGCCTACAATGAGCAGTTCTTC
j_call: TRBJ2-7; d_call: TRBD1; clone_size: few; v_call: TRBV6-5; cdr3_aa: CASSPWTGSSYEQYF; cdr3_nt: TGTGCCAGCAGTCCCTGGACAGGGAGCTCCTACGAGCAGTACTTC
j_call: TRBJ2-1; d_call: -; clone_size: few; v_call: TRBV29-1; cdr3_aa: CSVEGAGPVTYNEQFF; cdr3_nt: TGCAGCGTTGAAGGGGCAGGCCCAGTCACTTACAATGAGCAGTTCTTC
j_call: TRBJ1-1; d_call: -; clone_size: few; v_call: TRBV28; cdr3_aa: CASSSPPFAEAFF; cdr3_nt: TGTGCCAGCAGCTCCCCCCCCTTTGCTGAAGCTTTCTTT
j_call: TRBJ2-1; d_call: -; clone_size: -; v_call: TRBV11-3; cdr3_aa: CASSLGTVGEQFF; cdr3_nt: TGTGCCAGCAGCTTAGGGACAGTAGGTGAGCAGTTCTTC
j_call: TRBJ2-3; d_call: -; clone_size: -; v_call: TRBV11-2; cdr3_aa: CASSPRRTGGQTDTQYF; cdr3_nt: TGTGCCAGCAGCCCCCGACGGACCGGGGGGCAAACAGATACGCAGTATTTT
j_call: TRBJ1-2; d_call: -; clone_size: few; v_call: TRBV29-1; cdr3_aa: CSVRREALSYGYTF; cdr3_nt: TGCAGCGTTCGCCGTGAGGCGCTAAGCTATGGCTACACCTTC
j_call: TRBJ2-7; d_call: -; clone_size: few; v_call: TRBV5-5; cdr3_aa: CASSPPGTAIGEQYF; cdr3_nt: TGTGCCAGCAGTCCTCCCGGGACGGCTATCGGCGAGCAGTACTTC
j_call: TRBJ2-5; d_call: TRBD1; clone_size: -; v_call: TRBV5-8; cdr3_aa: CASSLGAGTVQETQYF; cdr3_nt: TGTGCCAGCAGCTTGGGGGCCGGGACAGTCCAAGAGACCCAGTACTTC
j_call: TRBJ2-1; d_call: -; clone_size: -; v_call: TRBV7-9; cdr3_aa: CASSMRVGLPSSYNEQFF; cdr3_nt: TGTGCCAGCAGCATGCGTGTGGGGCTTCCGAGCTCCTACAATGAGCAGTTCTTC
j_call: TRBJ1-6; d_call: TRBD1; clone_size: -; v_call: TRBV6-5; cdr3_aa: CASSNSSRGRNSPLHF; cdr3_nt: TGTGCCAGCAGTAACTCGTCCAGGGGGAGAAATTCACCCCTCCACTTT
j_call: TRBJ1-2; d_call: -; clone_size: -; v_call: TRBV7-2; cdr3_aa: CAGSLSGGNYGYTF; cdr3_nt: TGTGCCGGCAGCTTATCCGGCGGAAACTATGGCTACACCTTC
j_call: TRBJ2-4; d_call: -; clone_size: few; v_call: TRBV5-1; cdr3_aa: CASSLETFNIQYF; cdr3_nt: TGCGCCAGCAGCTTGGAAACTTTTAACATTCAGTACTTC
j_call: TRBJ2-5; d_call: TRBD1; clone_size: once; v_call: TRBV5-1; cdr3_aa: CAGTDRVQETQYF; cdr3_nt: TGCGCCGGCACCGACAGGGTTCAAGAGACCCAGTACTTC
j_call: TRBJ2-2; d_call: -; clone_size: -; v_call: TRBV13; cdr3_aa: CASSTQTTTGELFF; cdr3_nt: TGTGCCAGCAGCACCCAGACCACCACCGGGGAGCTGTTTTTT
j_call: TRBJ2-1; d_call: TRBD1; clone_size: -; v_call: TRBV27; cdr3_aa: CASSLLGTGADNEQFF; cdr3_nt: TGTGCCAGCAGTTTATTAGGGACAGGGGCCGACAATGAGCAGTTCTTC
j_call: TRBJ1-2; d_call: TRBD1; clone_size: few; v_call: TRBV7-2; cdr3_aa: CASGFRDSLNTF; cdr3_nt: TGTGCCAGCGGATTCCGGGACAGCCTTAACACCTTC
j_call: TRBJ2-5; d_call: TRBD1; clone_size: -; v_call: TRBV12-3/TRBV12-4; cdr3_aa: CASRLSPPWTGFRNEQYF; cdr3_nt: TGTGCCAGCAGGCTTAGCCCGCCGTGGACAGGGTTCCGCAATGAGCAGTACTTC
j_call: TRBJ2-7; d_call: -; clone_size: -; v_call: TRBV5-1; cdr3_aa: CASSFRGASDNEQYF; cdr3_nt: TGCGCCAGCAGCTTCCGGGGGGCCAGCGACAATGAGCAGTACTTC
j_call: TRBJ2-3; d_call: TRBD2; clone_size: once; v_call: TRBV20-1; cdr3_aa: CSAPFLAGVTSTDTQYF; cdr3_nt: TGCAGTGCTCCGTTTCTGGCGGGGGTTACTAGCACAGATACGCAGTATTTT
j_call: TRBJ2-7; d_call: TRBD1; clone_size: few; v_call: TRBV5-1; cdr3_aa: CASSIRQGNNEQYF; cdr3_nt: TGCGCCAGCAGCATAAGACAGGGAAACAACGAGCAGTACTTC
j_call: TRBJ2-1; d_call: -; clone_size: -; v_call: TRBV29-1; cdr3_aa: CSVLALEGFEEQFF; cdr3_nt: TGCAGCGTTTTGGCTCTGGAGGGGTTCGAGGAGCAGTTCTTC
j_call: TRBJ2-1; d_call: TRBD1; clone_size: -; v_call: TRBV7-9; cdr3_aa: CASSLARDSQTRGFF; cdr3_nt: TGTGCCAGCAGCTTAGCCCGGGACAGCCAAACGAGAGGGTTCTTC
j_call: TRBJ2-5; d_call: TRBD1; clone_size: few; v_call: TRBV20-1; cdr3_aa: CSAPADRGKETQYF; cdr3_nt: TGCAGTGCTCCAGCAGACAGGGGGAAGGAGACCCAGTACTTC